The 24 T cell receptor beta chains below come from one sample, sequenced in a study of identical twins. MiXCR was run by TCRdb on the 5' RACE reads, yielding one entry per CDR3 protein. The top ten hold less than 0.35% of the sample, which has 1.5 million or so distinct CDR3 sequences, roughly a third seen once. The sequenced material came from cord blood. These receptors all come from a newborn girl in good health.

The chain links TRBV29-1 to TRBJ2-5; D possibly corresponds to TRBD1 (6 bases). This CDR3 contains 13 residues. The germline gives CDR1 SQVTM, CDR2 ANQGSEA. V lost 3 bases to trimming and J lost 4 bases, with 12 bases between them. CDR3 residues: CSVDRGRVETQYF. DNA of the CDR3: TGCAGCGTTGACAGGGGCCGGGTAGAGACCCAGTACTTC.

This clonotype was recorded a few times. The chain is built from TRBV9 and TRBJ2-1, with D perhaps matching TRBD1 (6 bases). CDR1 is SGDLS, CDR2 YYNGEE, per germline. The CDR3 covers 12 residues. The V end was cut by 2 bases, the J end by 8 bases, with 8 bases between. CDR3 nucleotides: TGTGCCAGCAGCGTTCAGGGGTATGAGCAGTTCTTC. It encodes CASSVQGYEQFF.

This chain uses TRBV20-1 with TRBJ2-7, with 7 bases matching TRBD1. V was clipped by 1 base and J by 2 bases; unmatched bases: 8. CDR3 length equals 15 residues. The germline V gene encodes CDR1 DFQATT and CDR2 SNEGSKA (reference sequence). CDR3 region: CSARALTGFAYEQYF. Here the CDR3 DNA reads TGCAGTGCTAGAGCCTTGACAGGGTTTGCCTACGAGCAGTACTTC.

This clonotype has a handful of counts. The chain employs TRBV4-1 and TRBJ2-7; D is ambiguous. Between the trimmed V and J ends, which lost 0 bases and 0 bases, there was a span of 15 bases. The germline V gene has CDR1 MGHRA and CDR2 YSYEKL. The CDR3 sequence is 17 residues long. The CDR3 coding sequence is TGCGCCAGCAGCCAAGATCATTATTCAGCCTCCTCCTACGAGCAGTACTTC. This gives the protein CASSQDHYSASSYEQYF.

The chain recombines TRBV10-3 with TRBJ1-2; D may be TRBD1 (5 bases). The V gene lost 7 bases and the J gene lost 6 bases, with 21 bases spanning the gap. CDR1 and CDR2 (germline): ENHRY, SYGVKD. The CDR3 consists of 15 residues. CDR3 DNA sequence: TGTGCCATCAAATCAATGCTGGGGGATGAGGATGGCTACACCTTC. This translates into CAIKSMLGDEDGYTF.

This clonotype occurred a few times. V and J are TRBV12-3 or TRBV12-4 and TRBJ2-4; TRBD2 might be the D (6 bases). This CDR3 has 14 amino acids. Trimming left V 11 bases short and J 1 base short, with 15 bases between. CDR3 DNA sequence: TGTGCCGATGGGGCGGGGAGGGCCAAAAACATTCAGTACTTC. Encoded protein: CADGAGRAKNIQYF.

This clonotype was counted between two and nine times. The rearrangement joins TRBV25-1 to TRBJ1-2; possibly TRBD1 for D (5 bases). The CDR3 spans 14 residues. Germline loops: CDR1 MGHDK, CDR2 SYGVNS. The V gene lost 3 bases and the J gene lost 3 bases, with 11 bases spanning the gap. This chain's CDR3 is CASSDGHGDYGYTF. CDR3 DNA: TGTGCCAGCAGTGATGGACACGGAGACTATGGCTACACCTTC.

This chain uses TRBV7-6 with TRBJ1-6; a possible D gene is TRBD1 (6 bases). V gave up 5 bases and J gave up 7 bases, with 15 bases separating them. The V gene's germline CDR1 is SGHVS and CDR2 FNYEAQ. CDR3 length equals 15 residues. DNA of the CDR3: TGTGCCAGCAGCCGAACAGGGTTGGAGAATTCACCCCTCCACTTT. Its translation: CASSRTGLENSPLHF.

V gene TRBV20-1 combines with J gene TRBJ2-4, with TRBD1 as a possible D gene (6 bases). The better agreement between TRBJ2-7 and the DNA end casts doubt on the J call. The CDR3 runs to 13 residues. CDR1 is DFQATT and CDR2 is SNEGSKA in the germline V gene (reference sequence). DNA of the CDR3: TGCAGTGCTCCGAACCGGGACAACTACGAGCAGTACTTC. Its protein is CSAPNRDNYEQYF.

This clonotype was recorded a few times. This chain links TRBV20-1 with TRBJ1-6; D perhaps matches TRBD1 (5 bases). Germline-derived CDR1 and CDR2 are DFQATT and SNEGSKA (reference sequence). The germline V and J ends were trimmed by 0 bases and 12 bases, with 15 bases remaining between them. The length of the CDR3 is 14 residues. DNA for the CDR3: TGCAGTGCTAGAGATATTTCGAGGGGAGGACCCCTCCACTTT. Its translation: CSARDISRGGPLHF.

This clonotype was seen a few times. V usage is TRBV7-2 and J usage is TRBJ2-3; D remains ambiguous. Germline V gene sequence: CDR1 SGHTA, CDR2 FQGNSA. CDR3 length: 14 residues. V was trimmed by 9 bases and J by 4 bases, leaving 17 bases between them. The CDR3 DNA reads TGTGCCAGTAGCAGTGTGTGGCGGTCAGATACGCAGTATTTT. It codes for CASSSVWRSDTQYF.

J is TRBJ2-5 and V is TRBV20-1; no firm D call. This CDR3 region has 15 residues. Germline-derived CDR1 and CDR2 are DFQATT and SNEGSKA (reference sequence). The V end was cut by 4 bases, the J end by 0 bases, with 15 bases between. CDR3 DNA sequence: TGCAGTGCTATGCGACCCACCTGGTACCAAGAGACCCAGTACTTC. Residues: CSAMRPTWYQETQYF.

The V and J genes are TRBV7-2 and TRBJ2-7, with 16 bases that match TRBD2. The CDR3 has 17 residues. V shed 1 base and J 5 bases; nucleotides not matched to a gene: 5. Looked up from germline, CDR1 is SGHTA and CDR2 is FQGNSA. CDR3 sequence reads: CASSLEGLAGGLHEQYF. The CDR3 DNA sequence: TGTGCCAGCAGCTTAGAGGGACTAGCGGGGGGGCTCCACGAGCAGTACTTC.

This clonotype occurred many times. The chain couples TRBV7-2 to TRBJ2-1; 9 positions match TRBD2. The J segment lost 2 bases and the V segment lost 2 bases, leaving 4 bases of the junction unmatched. The germline gives CDR1 SGHTA, CDR2 FQGNSA. CDR3 length equals 16 residues. The CDR3 sequence is CASSLTGTSPYNEQFF. The DNA for the CDR3 is TGTGCCAGCAGCTTAACCGGGACTAGCCCCTACAATGAGCAGTTCTTC.

The CDR3 here is CASSLPLVNYRGRDQPQHF. The CDR3 DNA reads TGCGCCAGCAGCTTGCCGTTAGTAAACTACAGGGGAAGGGATCAGCCCCAGCATTTT. The chain couples TRBV5-1 to TRBJ1-5; 7 bases line up with TRBD1. The germline gives CDR1 SGHRS, CDR2 YFSETQ. V gave up 1 base and J gave up 5 bases; unmatched junction bases: 18. The CDR3 is made up of 19 amino acids.

This clonotype was observed many times. The chain links TRBV10-3 to TRBJ1-2; D remains unclear. Germline lookup yields CDR1 ENHRY and CDR2 SYGVKD. The V end lost 6 bases, the J end lost 4 bases, and 15 bases lay between the germline ends. This CDR3 has 14 amino acids. The CDR3 region is CAIRTDSNSYGYTF. The CDR3, as DNA: TGTGCCATCAGGACGGACTCTAACAGCTATGGCTACACCTTC.

This sequence joins TRBV20-1 and TRBJ1-2; 9 bases are shared with TRBD1. Per the germline V gene, CDR1 is DFQATT and CDR2 is SNEGSKA (reference sequence). V shed 6 bases and J 4 bases; nucleotides not matched to a gene: 6. There are 13 residues in the CDR3. The CDR3 DNA reads TGCAGTGCGCGGACAGGGGAATCCTATGGCTACACCTTC. It is translated as CSARTGESYGYTF.

V gene TRBV20-1 combines with J gene TRBJ2-1, with D perhaps matching TRBD2 (6 bases). This CDR3 has 12 amino acids. Germline CDR1 and CDR2: DFQATT and SNEGSKA (reference sequence). V lost 3 bases and J 5 bases, leaving 8 bases between the germline ends. The chain's CDR3 is CSASVADNEQFF. The CDR3 DNA reads as TGCAGTGCTAGTGTAGCGGACAATGAGCAGTTCTTC.

The chain joins TRBV4-1 to TRBJ2-1, with 15 bases that match TRBD2. This CDR3 is built from 18 residues. J lost 0 bases, V lost 1 base, and 1 base had no gene match. The germline V gene has CDR1 MGHRA and CDR2 YSYEKL. CDR3 DNA sequence: TGCGCCAGCAGCCAAGGGGGACTAGCGGGGGGCTCCTACAATGAGCAGTTCTTC. It yields the protein CASSQGGLAGGSYNEQFF.

This clonotype was counted a few times. This chain joins TRBV14 and TRBJ2-3; no definite D call. Germline loops: CDR1 SGHDN, CDR2 FVKESK. V dropped 0 bases and J dropped 1 base, with 8 bases sitting between them. CDR3 length: 15 amino acids. The CDR3 DNA reads TGTGCCAGCAGCCAAGATCTGTGGGGCACAGATACGCAGTATTTT. This translates into CASSQDLWGTDTQYF.

The chain employs TRBV3-1 and TRBJ2-5; D unclear. The CDR3 sequence is 15 residues long. V dropped 7 bases and J dropped 0 bases, with 15 bases sitting between them. Looked up from germline, CDR1 is LGHDT and CDR2 is YNNKEL (reference sequence). Here the CDR3 reads CASTFLGRYQETQYF. The CDR3 DNA reads TGTGCCAGCACCTTTCTAGGGCGGTACCAAGAGACCCAGTACTTC.

CDR3 sequence reads: CASSSDRAIGNQPQHF. The CDR3 DNA follows: TGTGCCAGCAGTTCTGACAGGGCGATTGGCAATCAGCCCCAGCATTTT. The genes are TRBV2 and TRBJ1-5; 7 bases match TRBD1. Trimming took 5 bases from V and 2 from J; bases not matched to a gene: 9. Germline CDR1 SNHLY, CDR2 FYNNEI. CDR3 size: 16 residues.

The CDR3 bases are TGTGCCAGCAGCCAGGATGACGGGGGCAATCAGCCCCAGCATTTT. Protein sequence: CASSQDDGGNQPQHF. This chain joins TRBV4-2 and TRBJ1-5; no firm D call. This CDR3 is 15 amino acids long. The germline CDR1 and CDR2 sequences are LGHNA and YNFKEQ. V gave up 3 bases and J gave up 2 bases, with 11 bases separating them.

The gene calls are TRBV28 and TRBJ2-2; TRBD2 might be the D (6 bases). The CDR3 is 14 residues long. In germline, CDR1 is MDHEN, CDR2 SYDVKM. V gave up 3 bases and J gave up 4 bases, with 9 bases separating them. Written as DNA, the CDR3 is TGTGCCAGCAGTTTGAGGCGGGGCACCGGGGAGCTGTTTTTT. This gives the protein CASSLRRGTGELFF.